A selection of T cell receptor beta chains follows, all from one sample in a study of T-cell reconstitution after alpha-beta-depleted transplantation in children. TCRdb re-called the PCR reads with MiXCR, one entry per CDR3 protein. The sample carries about 27,000 distinct CDR3 sequences, roughly a sixth recorded once. Sequences were derived from PBMCs, mostly from graft donor cells, sampled 60 days after TCRalphabeta/CD19-depleted stem cell transplant. Source of these receptors: a male patient between 2 and 10 years old who had a stem cell transplant for acute lymphoblastic leukemia, so the T cells may come from the graft donor. CDR3s include the opening cysteine and the closing phenylalanine or tryptophan. The D gene is left open where the match is weak. Size is omitted from some rows. Given values are once, few, many or a class for expanded clones.

>TRBJ1-1|.|TRBV10-3|TRBD1
TGTGCCATCAGAACAGGGGGAGGACACGAAAGGGTTGAAGCTTTCTTT
CAIRTGGGHERVEAFF
>TRBJ1-1|.|TRBV18|.
TGTGCCAGCTCACCGGCGGGTGGGGACACTGAAGCTTTCTTT
CASSPAGGDTEAFF
>TRBJ2-7|.|TRBV7-2|TRBD2
TGTGCCAGCAGCTTGACCTTACTAGCGGGAAGGCCCTACGAGCAGTACTTC
CASSLTLLAGRPYEQYF
>TRBJ2-5|few|TRBV28|TRBD2
TGTGCCAGCAGTTTGACTAGCGGGATGGGCCGGCAAGAGACCCAGTACTTC
CASSLTSGMGRQETQYF
>TRBJ2-7|many|TRBV7-9|.
TGTGCCAGCAGCTTAGAAAATACCTACGAGCAGTACTTC
CASSLENTYEQYF
>TRBJ2-7|few|TRBV6-2/TRBV6-3|.
TGTGCCAGCAGTTACGGGCAGGGACCCTACGAGCAGTACTTC
CASSYGQGPYEQYF
>TRBJ2-3|.|TRBV20-1|.
TGCAGTGCTAGAGGGGGACATACGCAGTATTTT
CSARGGHTQYF
>TRBJ1-5|few|TRBV5-1|.
TGCGCTGAGGAGGCGGAGCAGCCCCAGCATTTT
CAEEAEQPQHF
>TRBJ2-1|.|TRBV20-1|.
TGCAGCAGAGGGGCAGTCCATGAGCAGTTCTTC
CSRGAVHEQFF
>TRBJ1-2|.|TRBV4-2|.
TGTGCCAGCAGCCTCGGCGCCGACTATGGCTACACCTTC
CASSLGADYGYTF
>TRBJ2-7|.|TRBV7-2|.
TGTGCCAGCGGACGAACCTACGAGCAGTACTTC
CASGRTYEQYF
>TRBJ2-7|.|TRBV28|TRBD1
TGTGCCAGCAGTTTCCACAGGGGCCCGGGTTTAGCTTCTACCTACGAGCAGTACTTC
CASSFHRGPGLASTYEQYF
>TRBJ2-7|many|TRBV5-1|TRBD1
TGCGCCAGCAGCCCAGGACAGGTCTACGAGCAGTACTTC
CASSPGQVYEQYF
>TRBJ2-3|.|TRBV6-2/TRBV6-3|TRBD2
TGTGCCAGTCCCGGGACTAGCGTATCAGATACGCAGTATTTT
CASPGTSVSDTQYF
>TRBJ2-1|few|TRBV7-8|.
TGTGCCAGCAGCTCCGGGACATCGAAGAGCTCCTACAATGAGCAGTTCTTC
CASSSGTSKSSYNEQFF
>TRBJ2-4|many|TRBV12-3/TRBV12-4|TRBD2
TGTGCCAGCAGCCTAGGGACTATAGCCAAAAACATTCAGTACTTC
CASSLGTIAKNIQYF
>TRBJ2-1|few|TRBV28|.
TGTGCCAGCAGTTTATTTTCCCAGGGGCAGTTCTTC
CASSLFSQGQFF
>TRBJ2-5|few|TRBV7-2|.
TGTGCCAGCAGCTTAGGGCAGACCCAGTACTTC
CASSLGQTQYF
>TRBJ1-3|.|TRBV12-3/TRBV12-4|TRBD1
TGTGCCAGCAGGACAGGGTCTGGAAACACCATATATTTT
CASRTGSGNTIYF
>TRBJ2-7|.|TRBV5-1|.
TGCGCCAGCAGCTACTTTAACAGCGGGGACACCTACGAGCAGTACTTC
CASSYFNSGDTYEQYF
>TRBJ2-3|many|TRBV18|.
TGTGCCAGCTCACCGGGGGGGCCGACAGATACGCAGTATTTT
CASSPGGPTDTQYF
>TRBJ1-5|.|TRBV18|TRBD1
TGTGCCAGCTCACCACCCGGACAGGGCAATCAGCCCCAGCATTTT
CASSPPGQGNQPQHF
>TRBJ2-5|.|TRBV7-8|TRBD2
TGTGCCAGCAGCTTTATATTGCGGGGAGGGCAAGAGACCCAGTACTTC
CASSFILRGGQETQYF
>TRBJ2-3|few|TRBV11-2|.
TGTGCCAGCAGCTTAGATCGAATGGATACGCAGTATTTT
CASSLDRMDTQYF
>TRBJ2-7|.|TRBV6-5|TRBD1
TGTGCCAGCAGTTACGGCCCTGGGACAGGCGCTACCTACGAGCAGTACTTC
CASSYGPGTGATYEQYF
>TRBJ2-2|.|TRBV27|.
TGTGCCAGCAGCCTGACACAGGGCACCGGGGAGCTGTTTTTT
CASSLTQGTGELFF
>TRBJ2-3|.|TRBV24-1|.
TGTGCCACCAGTACAGGGCGCTCTAGGGGAGATACGCAGTATTTT
CATSTGRSRGDTQYF
>TRBJ2-5|.|TRBV5-1|.
TGCGCCAGCAGCTGGGGGGACAGAGAGACCCAGTACTTC
CASSWGDRETQYF
>TRBJ1-5|few|TRBV7-8|.
TGTGCCAGCAGCTTAGGGGCAGGGGATCAGCCCCAGCATTTT
CASSLGAGDQPQHF
>TRBJ1-2|.|TRBV28|TRBD1
TGTGCCAGCAGAGGGACAGGTCTCGACACCTTC
CASRGTGLDTF
>TRBJ2-7|.|TRBV7-2|TRBD2
TGTGCCAGCAGCTGGCGGCGGGGGGGAACCTACGAGCAGTACTTC
CASSWRRGGTYEQYF
>TRBJ1-5|.|TRBV7-8|.
TGTGCCAGCAGCTTAGCGCCGGCTCAGCCCCAGCATTTT
CASSLAPAQPQHF
>TRBJ1-1|.|TRBV12-3/TRBV12-4|.
TGTGCCAGCAGTTTTAAGCAGAACACTGAAGCTTTCTTT
CASSFKQNTEAFF
>TRBJ1-2|few|TRBV7-2|TRBD1
TGTGCCAGCAGCCCCGGACAGGGGGACTATGGCTACACCTTC
CASSPGQGDYGYTF
>TRBJ2-5|.|TRBV6-2/TRBV6-3|TRBD1
TGTGCCAGCAGTTCCCCGGGACAGCATCAAGAGACCCAGTACTTC
CASSSPGQHQETQYF
>TRBJ2-7|few|TRBV7-2|.
TGTGCCAGCACCCCAACCCAGGGGGGGGCTTCCTACGAGCAGTACTTC
CASTPTQGGASYEQYF
>TRBJ1-2|.|TRBV6-1|.
TGTGCCAGCAGTGAATACTTGTGGACAGACTATGGCTACACCTTC
CASSEYLWTDYGYTF
>TRBJ1-2|many|TRBV10-3|.
TGTGCCATCAGTGAATATACAGCAGCCCTAAACTATGGCTACACCTTC
CAISEYTAALNYGYTF
>TRBJ1-2|.|TRBV7-2|.
TGTGCCAGCAGCTTAGCGGCGACGGTGAGGGCCTATGGCTACACCTTC
CASSLAATVRAYGYTF
>TRBJ2-1|once|TRBV9|.
TGTGCCAGCAGCGTAGAAGTCCACAATGAGCAGTTCTTC
CASSVEVHNEQFF
>TRBJ1-1|many|TRBV20-1|.
TGCAGTGTTAAGGGTTTCATGAACACTGAAGCTTTCTTT
CSVKGFMNTEAFF
>TRBJ1-4|.|TRBV6-5|TRBD1
TGTGCCAGCAGTTACTCGGGACAGGGCAATGAAAAACTGTTTTTT
CASSYSGQGNEKLFF
>TRBJ1-5|.|TRBV20-1|TRBD1
TGCAGTGCTAGTACGGACAGGGGGCTTCAGCCCCAGCATTTT
CSASTDRGLQPQHF
>TRBJ2-3|.|TRBV7-9|.
TGTGCCAGCAGCTCCTGGGTGGGGGTTGGCACAGATACGCAGTATTTT
CASSSWVGVGTDTQYF
>TRBJ1-5|few|TRBV7-9|.
TGTGCCAGCAGCTTAGGCTTGCGGGAGCCCCAGCATTTT
CASSLGLREPQHF
>TRBJ2-4|few|TRBV7-9|.
TGTGCCAGCAGTTCCGTGTGGGACAACACAAACATTCAGTACTTC
CASSSVWDNTNIQYF
>TRBJ1-2|many|TRBV12-3/TRBV12-4|.
TGTGCCAGCAGTTTAAACCCCCAGGGCAGCGACACCTTC
CASSLNPQGSDTF
>TRBJ1-1|.|TRBV5-1|.
TGCGCCAGCAGCTTTTCTGGGGTTCACACTGAAGCTTTCTTT
CASSFSGVHTEAFF
>TRBJ2-5|few|TRBV7-9|TRBD2
TGTGCCAGCAGCTTGGGACTAGCGGGGGGTTTTGAAGAGACCCAGTACTTC
CASSLGLAGGFEETQYF
>TRBJ1-1|few|TRBV4-1|.
TGCGCCAGCAGCCAGGTTCACGGACCGAACACTGAAGCTTTCTTT
CASSQVHGPNTEAFF
>TRBJ1-1|.|TRBV5-1|TRBD1
TGCGCCAGCAGCTCGACAGGGACCACTGAAGCTTTCTTT
CASSSTGTTEAFF
>TRBJ2-5|.|TRBV13|.
TGTGCCAGCAGTGACTCTGGGGTACAAGAGACCCAGTACTTC
CASSDSGVQETQYF
>TRBJ2-5|few|TRBV10-3|TRBD2
TGTGCCATCAGTGCCCGCCTAGCGGACTTCCAAGAGACCCAGTACTTC
CAISARLADFQETQYF
>TRBJ1-1|.|TRBV5-1|.
TGCGCCAGCAGCTTGGAATGGGGCCTGAACACTGAAGCTTTCTTT
CASSLEWGLNTEAFF
>TRBJ2-7|many|TRBV10-3|.
TGTGCCATCGGCAGCGGGTACCCTTACGAGCAGTACTTC
CAIGSGYPYEQYF
>TRBJ2-1|few|TRBV12-3/TRBV12-4|TRBD2
TGTGCCAGCACCATCAGCGGGGCAAGCTCCTACAATGAGCAGTTCTTC
CASTISGASSYNEQFF
>TRBJ1-1|few|TRBV7-2|.
TGTGCCAGCAGCCCAGACAGACATATCCCGAACACTGAAGCTTTCTTT
CASSPDRHIPNTEAFF
>TRBJ1-5|many|TRBV28|TRBD1
TGTGCCAGCAGTTTAGCAGGGGGGGCGAGGCAGCCCCAGCATTTT
CASSLAGGARQPQHF
>TRBJ2-6|once|TRBV12-3/TRBV12-4|TRBD1
TGTGCCTTCACCAGGGGGACAGGGGGCTCTGGGGCCAACGTCCTGACTTTC
CAFTRGTGGSGANVLTF